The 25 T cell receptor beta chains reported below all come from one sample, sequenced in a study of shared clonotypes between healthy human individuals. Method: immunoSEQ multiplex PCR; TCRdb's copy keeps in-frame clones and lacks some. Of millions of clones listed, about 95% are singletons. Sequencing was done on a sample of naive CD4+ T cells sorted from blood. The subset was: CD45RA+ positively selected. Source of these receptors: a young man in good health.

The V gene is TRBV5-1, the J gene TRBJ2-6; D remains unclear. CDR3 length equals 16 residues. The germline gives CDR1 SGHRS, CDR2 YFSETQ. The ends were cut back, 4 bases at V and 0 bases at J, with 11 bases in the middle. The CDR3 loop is CASSKGPNSGANVLTF. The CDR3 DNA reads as TGCGCCAGCAGCAAAGGACCCAACTCTGGGGCCAACGTCCTGACTTTC.

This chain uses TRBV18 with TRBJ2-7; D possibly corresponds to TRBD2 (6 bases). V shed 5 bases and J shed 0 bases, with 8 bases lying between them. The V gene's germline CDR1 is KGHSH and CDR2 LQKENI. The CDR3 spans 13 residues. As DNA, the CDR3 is TGTGCCAGCTCAATGACTAGCTCCTACGAGCAGTACTTC. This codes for CASSMTSSYEQYF.

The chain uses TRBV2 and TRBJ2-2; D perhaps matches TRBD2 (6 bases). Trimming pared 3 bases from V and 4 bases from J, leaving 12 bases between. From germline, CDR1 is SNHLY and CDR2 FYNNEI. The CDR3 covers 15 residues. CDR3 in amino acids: CASSDGGKGTGELFF. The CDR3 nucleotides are TGTGCCAGCAGTGATGGCGGGAAGGGCACCGGGGAGCTGTTTTTT.

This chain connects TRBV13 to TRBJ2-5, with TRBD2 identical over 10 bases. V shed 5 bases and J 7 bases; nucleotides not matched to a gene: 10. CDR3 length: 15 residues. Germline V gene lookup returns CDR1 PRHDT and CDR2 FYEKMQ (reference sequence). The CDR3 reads CASSATSGKGGTQYF. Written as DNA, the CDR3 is TGTGCCAGCAGCGCCACTAGCGGGAAAGGTGGGACCCAGTACTTC.

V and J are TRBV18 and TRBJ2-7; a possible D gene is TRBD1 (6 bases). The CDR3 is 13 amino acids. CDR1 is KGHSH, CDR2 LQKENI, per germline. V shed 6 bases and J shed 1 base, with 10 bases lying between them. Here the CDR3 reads CASSGQNSYEQYF. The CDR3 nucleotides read TGTGCCAGCTCCGGACAGAATTCCTACGAGCAGTACTTC. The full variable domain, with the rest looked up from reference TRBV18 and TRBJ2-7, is NAGVMQNPRHLVRRRGQEARLRCSPMKGHSHVYWYRQLPEEGLKFMVYLQKENIIDESGMPKERFSAEFPKEGPSILRIQQVVRGDSAAYFCASSGQNSYEQYFGPGTRLTVT.

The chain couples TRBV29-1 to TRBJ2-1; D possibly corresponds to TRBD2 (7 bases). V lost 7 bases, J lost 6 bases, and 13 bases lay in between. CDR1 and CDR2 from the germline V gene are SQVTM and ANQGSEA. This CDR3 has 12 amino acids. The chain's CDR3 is CSATAGANEQFF. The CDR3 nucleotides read TGCAGCGCTACCGCGGGGGCCAATGAGCAGTTCTTC.

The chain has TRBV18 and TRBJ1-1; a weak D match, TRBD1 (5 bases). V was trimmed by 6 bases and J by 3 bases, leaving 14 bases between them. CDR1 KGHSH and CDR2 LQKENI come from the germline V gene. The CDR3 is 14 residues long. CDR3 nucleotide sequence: TGTGCCAGCTCCCTCGGGGCAAAGGACACTGAAGCTTTCTTT. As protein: CASSLGAKDTEAFF. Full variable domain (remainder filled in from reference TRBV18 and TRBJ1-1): NAGVMQNPRHLVRRRGQEARLRCSPMKGHSHVYWYRQLPEEGLKFMVYLQKENIIDESGMPKERFSAEFPKEGPSILRIQQVVRGDSAAYFCASSLGAKDTEAFFGQGTRLTVV.

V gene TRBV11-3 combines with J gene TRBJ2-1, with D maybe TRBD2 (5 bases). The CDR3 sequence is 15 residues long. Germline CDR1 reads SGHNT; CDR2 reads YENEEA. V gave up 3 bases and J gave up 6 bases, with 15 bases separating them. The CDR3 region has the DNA TGTGCCAGCAGCTTCGGCGGGTCCGTTGGCAATGAGCAGTTCTTC. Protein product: CASSFGGSVGNEQFF.

This CDR3 reads CASSSPGQGSSPLHF. The DNA for the CDR3 is TGTGCCAGCAGTTCACCGGGACAGGGAAGCTCACCCCTCCACTTT. The chain uses TRBV6-5 and TRBJ1-6; 9 positions agree with TRBD1. There are 15 residues in the CDR3. Germline V gives CDR1 MNHEY, CDR2 SVGAGI. Trimming at V came to 4 bases and at J to 10 bases, leaving 8 bases not matched to a gene.

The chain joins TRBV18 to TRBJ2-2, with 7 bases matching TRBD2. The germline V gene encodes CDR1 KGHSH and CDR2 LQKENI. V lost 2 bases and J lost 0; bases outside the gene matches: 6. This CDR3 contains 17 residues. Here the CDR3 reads CASSPIRGGPNTGELFF. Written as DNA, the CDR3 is TGTGCCAGCTCACCAATCCGCGGGGGTCCGAACACCGGGGAGCTGTTTTTT.

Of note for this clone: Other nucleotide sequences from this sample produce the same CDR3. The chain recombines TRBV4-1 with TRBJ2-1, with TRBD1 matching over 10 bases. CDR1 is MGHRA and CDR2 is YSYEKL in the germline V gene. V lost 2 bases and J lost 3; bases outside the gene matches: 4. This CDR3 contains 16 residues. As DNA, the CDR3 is TGCGCCAGCAGCCAACCGGACAGGGGGAGCTACAATGAGCAGTTCTTC. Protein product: CASSQPDRGSYNEQFF.

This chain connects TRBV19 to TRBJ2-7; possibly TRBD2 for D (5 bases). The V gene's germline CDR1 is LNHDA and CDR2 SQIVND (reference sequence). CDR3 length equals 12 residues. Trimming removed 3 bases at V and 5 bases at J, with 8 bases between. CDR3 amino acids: CASSMRAHEQYF. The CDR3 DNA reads TGTGCCAGTAGTATGAGGGCCCACGAGCAGTACTTC.

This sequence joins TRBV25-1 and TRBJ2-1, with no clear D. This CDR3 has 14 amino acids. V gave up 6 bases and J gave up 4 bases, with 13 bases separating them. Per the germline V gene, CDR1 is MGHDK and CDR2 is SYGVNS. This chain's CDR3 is CASSNLAEYNEQFF. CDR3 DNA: TGTGCCAGCAGCAATCTGGCGGAGTACAATGAGCAGTTCTTC. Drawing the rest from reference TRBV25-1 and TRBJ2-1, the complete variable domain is EADIYQTPRYLVIGTGKKITLECSQTMGHDKMYWYQQDPGMELHLIHYSYGVNSTEKGDLSSESTVSRIRTEHFPLTLESARPSHTSQYLCASSNLAEYNEQFFGPGTRLTVL.

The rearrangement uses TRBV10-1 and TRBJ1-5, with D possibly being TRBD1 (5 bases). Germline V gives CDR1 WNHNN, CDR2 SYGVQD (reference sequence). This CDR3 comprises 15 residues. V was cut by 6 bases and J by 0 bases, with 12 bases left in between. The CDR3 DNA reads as TGCGCCAGCAGGACCAGGGCTCATAGCAATCAGCCCCAGCATTTT. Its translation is CASRTRAHSNQPQHF.

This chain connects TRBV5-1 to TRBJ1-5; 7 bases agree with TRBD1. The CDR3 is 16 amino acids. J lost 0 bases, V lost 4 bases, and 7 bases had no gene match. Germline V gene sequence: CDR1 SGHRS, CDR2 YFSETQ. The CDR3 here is CASSPTGDPSNQPQHF. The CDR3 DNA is TGCGCCAGCAGCCCTACAGGGGACCCTAGCAATCAGCCCCAGCATTTT.

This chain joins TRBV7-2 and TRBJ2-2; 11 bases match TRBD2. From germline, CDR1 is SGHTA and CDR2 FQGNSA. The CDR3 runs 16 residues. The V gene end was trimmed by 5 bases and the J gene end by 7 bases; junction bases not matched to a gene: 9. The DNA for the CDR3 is TGTGCCAGCAGCCCCGATAGCGGGAGGGCCCACGGGGAGCTGTTTTTT. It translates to CASSPDSGRAHGELFF.

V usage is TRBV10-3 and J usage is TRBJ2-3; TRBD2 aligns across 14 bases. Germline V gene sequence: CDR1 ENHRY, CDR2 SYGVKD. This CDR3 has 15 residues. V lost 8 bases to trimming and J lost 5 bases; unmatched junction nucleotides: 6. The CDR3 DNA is TGTGCCATCGCGACTAGCGGGGGGGGAGTAGATACGCAGTATTTT. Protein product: CAIATSGGGVDTQYF.

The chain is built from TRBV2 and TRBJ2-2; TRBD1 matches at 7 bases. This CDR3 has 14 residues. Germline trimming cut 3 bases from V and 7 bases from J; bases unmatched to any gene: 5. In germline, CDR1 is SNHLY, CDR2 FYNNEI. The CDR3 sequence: CASSDLGGGGELFF. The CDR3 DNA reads TGTGCCAGCAGTGATTTAGGGGGCGGCGGGGAGCTGTTTTTT.

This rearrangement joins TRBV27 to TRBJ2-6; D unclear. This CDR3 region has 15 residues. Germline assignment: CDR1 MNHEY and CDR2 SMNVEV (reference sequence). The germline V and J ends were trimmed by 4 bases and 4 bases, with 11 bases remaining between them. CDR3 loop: CASSSALTGANVLTF. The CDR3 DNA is TGTGCCAGCAGTTCCGCGCTTACGGGGGCCAACGTCCTGACTTTC.

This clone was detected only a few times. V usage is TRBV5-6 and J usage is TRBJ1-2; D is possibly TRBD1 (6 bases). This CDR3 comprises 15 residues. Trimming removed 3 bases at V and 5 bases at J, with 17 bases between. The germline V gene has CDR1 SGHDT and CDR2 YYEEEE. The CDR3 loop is CASSSGYDRLYGYTF. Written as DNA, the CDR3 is TGTGCCAGCAGCTCAGGATACGACAGGCTTTATGGCTACACCTTC.

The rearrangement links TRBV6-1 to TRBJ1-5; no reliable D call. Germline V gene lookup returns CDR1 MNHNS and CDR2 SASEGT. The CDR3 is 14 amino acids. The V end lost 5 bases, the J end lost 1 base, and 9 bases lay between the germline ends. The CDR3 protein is CASSHSQSNQPQHF. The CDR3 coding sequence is TGTGCCAGCAGTCACAGCCAAAGCAATCAGCCCCAGCATTTT.

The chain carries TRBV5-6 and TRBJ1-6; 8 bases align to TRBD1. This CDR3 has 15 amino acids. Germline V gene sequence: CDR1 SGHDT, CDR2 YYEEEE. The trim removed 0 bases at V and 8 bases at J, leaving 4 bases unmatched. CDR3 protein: CASSLVNRGDSPLHF. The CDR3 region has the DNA TGTGCCAGCAGCTTGGTGAACAGGGGGGATTCACCCCTCCACTTT.

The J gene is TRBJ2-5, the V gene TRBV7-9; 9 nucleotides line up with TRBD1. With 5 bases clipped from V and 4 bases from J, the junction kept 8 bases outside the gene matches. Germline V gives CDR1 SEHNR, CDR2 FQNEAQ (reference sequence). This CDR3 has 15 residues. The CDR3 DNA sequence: TGTGCCAGCAGCCCACAACCGACAGGGGGAGAGACCCAGTACTTC. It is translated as CASSPQPTGGETQYF.

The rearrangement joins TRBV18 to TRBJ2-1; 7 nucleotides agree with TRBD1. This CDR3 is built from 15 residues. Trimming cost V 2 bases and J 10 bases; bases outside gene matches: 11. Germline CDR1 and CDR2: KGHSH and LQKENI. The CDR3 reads CASSPGLTTGTEQFF. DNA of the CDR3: TGTGCCAGCTCACCAGGGCTTACGACAGGGACCGAGCAGTTCTTC.

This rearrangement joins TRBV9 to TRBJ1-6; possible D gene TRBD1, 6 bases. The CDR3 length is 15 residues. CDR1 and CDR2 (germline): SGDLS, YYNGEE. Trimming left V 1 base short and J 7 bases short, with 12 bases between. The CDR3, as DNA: TGTGCCAGCAGCGTATTTGATCAGGGGAATTCACCCCTCCACTTT. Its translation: CASSVFDQGNSPLHF.